The TCR beta chain under discussion was sequenced for a study of T cells in women clearing cervical HPV infection. Study-level background: Controls gave blood once infection was undetectable; cases at lesion identification. For cases, blood was sampled a median about 150 days after lesion detection, interquartile range roughly 85 to 200 days.

Using immunoSEQ multiplex PCR, the repertoire was profiled, and TCRdb retains in-frame clones only, with some absent. Its clone listing holds roughly 34,000 clones. About this clone: The CDR3 is cut off 3 residues early in the read; its end comes from the germline J gene.

V shed 6 bases and J shed 9 bases, with 9 bases lying between them. This CDR3 is 11 amino acids long. The germline V gene has CDR1 MNHEY and CDR2 SVGEGT. The origin of this receptor is a woman between 18 and 70 years old with a cervical HPV16 infection that either progressed to CIN3+ or cleared (not recorded which). The V and J genes are TRBV6-2 or TRBV6-3 and TRBJ2-1; D may be TRBD2 (5 bases). The specimen sequenced was blood buffy coat. The DNA read from the CDR3 is TGTGCCAGCAGATTAGAGGGTGAG. Protein sequence: CASRLEGE. The complete CDR3 protein is CASRLEGEQFF.